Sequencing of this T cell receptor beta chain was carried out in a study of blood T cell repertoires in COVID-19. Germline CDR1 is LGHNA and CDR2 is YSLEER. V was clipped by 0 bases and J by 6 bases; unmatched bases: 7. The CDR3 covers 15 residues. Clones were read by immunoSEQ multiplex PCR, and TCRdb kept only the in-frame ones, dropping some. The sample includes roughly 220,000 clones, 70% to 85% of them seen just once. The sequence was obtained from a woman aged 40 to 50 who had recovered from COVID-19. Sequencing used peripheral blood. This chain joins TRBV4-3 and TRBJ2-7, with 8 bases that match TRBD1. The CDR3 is CASSQETGEVSEQYF. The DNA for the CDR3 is TGCGCCAGCAGCCAAGAGACAGGGGAGGTTTCCGAGCAGTACTTC.